This TCR beta chain was profiled in a study of shared clonotypes between healthy human individuals. The CDR3 totals 17 residues. V was pared by 0 bases and J by 2 bases, with 15 bases between. In germline, CDR1 is LNHNV, CDR2 YYDKDF (reference sequence). This clone was recorded a few times. The assay was carried out at the deep level. The table came from immunoSEQ multiplex PCR; TCRdb's copy has only in-frame clones and leaves some out. The sample includes hundreds of thousands of clones, roughly 70% of them seen just once. The clonotype comes from a woman younger than 45 in good health. The chain carries TRBV15 and TRBJ2-3; D is ambiguous. The sequenced material came from memory CD4+ T cells sorted from blood. Subset noted: CD45RA-negative fraction. The DNA for the CDR3 is TGTGCCACCAGCAGAGATCTAAGGGCAGTTTACACAGATACGCAGTATTTT. This translates into CATSRDLRAVYTDTQYF.